This TCR beta chain was observed in a study of cytomegalovirus exposure and HLA in healthy donors. Study observations and caveats: Most CMV-associated TCR beta chains were later found to appear HLA-restricted. With later analysis, a missense DCLRE1C variant became linked to TCR beta V- and J-gene trimming. For most TCR beta V segments, an earlier analysis put the productive rate at about 90% or about 30% of the time.

The study ran its PCR with 60 Vbeta and 13 Jbeta primers. In the authors' methods: Around 11 million of some 80 million unique TCR beta chains were shared, per a later count. The protocol was immunoSEQ multiplex PCR, while the TCRdb copy is restricted to in-frame clones and leaves out a portion. The DNA gave D and trimming, while V, J and clone size come from that table. Counted here are under 90,000 clones, roughly two thirds occurring once; the ten biggest clones make up 7.6%. In germline, CDR1 is MDHEN, CDR2 SYDVKM. V lost 7 bases to trimming and J lost 0 bases, with 13 bases between them. The CDR3 sequence is 16 residues long. Remarks on this clone: Its target is not known.

This TCR came from a man aged 35-49 years in good health and CMV-seropositive. Sequenced sample: PBMCs. V and J are TRBV28 and TRBJ2-6; D is perhaps TRBD1 (6 bases). The CDR3, as DNA: TGTGCCAGCACCCCCACAGGGTTCTCTGGGGCCAACGTCCTGACTTTC. Its translation: CASTPTGFSGANVLTF.